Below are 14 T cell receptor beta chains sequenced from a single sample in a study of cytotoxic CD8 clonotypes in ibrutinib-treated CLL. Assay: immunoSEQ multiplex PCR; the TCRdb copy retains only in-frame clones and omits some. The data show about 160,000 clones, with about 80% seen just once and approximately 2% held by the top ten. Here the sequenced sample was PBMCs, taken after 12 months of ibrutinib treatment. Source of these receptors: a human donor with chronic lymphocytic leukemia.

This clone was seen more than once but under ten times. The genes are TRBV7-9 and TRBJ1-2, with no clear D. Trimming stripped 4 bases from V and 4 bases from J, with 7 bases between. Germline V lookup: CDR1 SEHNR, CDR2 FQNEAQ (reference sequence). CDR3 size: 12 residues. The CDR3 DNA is TGTGCCAGCAGCTCTTCCAGCTATGGCTACACCTTC. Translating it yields CASSSSSYGYTF.

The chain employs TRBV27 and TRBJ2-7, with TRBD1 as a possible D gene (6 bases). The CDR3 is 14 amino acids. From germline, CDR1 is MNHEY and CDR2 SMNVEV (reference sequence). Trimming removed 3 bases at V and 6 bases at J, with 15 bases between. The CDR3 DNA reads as TGTGCCAGCAGTTTCAGGGGCTTCAATCTCGAGCAGTACTTC. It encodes CASSFRGFNLEQYF.

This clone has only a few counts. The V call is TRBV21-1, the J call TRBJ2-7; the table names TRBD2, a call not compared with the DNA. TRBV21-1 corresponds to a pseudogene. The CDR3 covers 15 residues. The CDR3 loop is CASSRRLAGTYEQYF. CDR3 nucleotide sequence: TGTGCCAGCAGTCGGAGGCTAGCGGGTACCTACGAGCAGTACTTC.

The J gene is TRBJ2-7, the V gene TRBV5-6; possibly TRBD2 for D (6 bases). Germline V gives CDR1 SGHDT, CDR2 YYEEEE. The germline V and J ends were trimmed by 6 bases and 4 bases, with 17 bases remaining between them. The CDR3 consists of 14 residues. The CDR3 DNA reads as TGTGCCAGCACCTCGGGACTCCAACTGTACGAGCAGTACTTC. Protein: CASTSGLQLYEQYF.

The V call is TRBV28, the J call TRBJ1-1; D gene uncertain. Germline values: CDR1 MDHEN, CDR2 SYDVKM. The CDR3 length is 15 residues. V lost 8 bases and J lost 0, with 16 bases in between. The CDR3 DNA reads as TGTGCCAGCTTCGATCCAGGACCAATGAACACTGAAGCTTTCTTT. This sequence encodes CASFDPGPMNTEAFF. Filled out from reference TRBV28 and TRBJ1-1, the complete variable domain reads DVKVTQSSRYLVKRTGEKVFLECVQDMDHENMFWYRQDPGLGLRLIYFSYDVKMKEKGDIPEGYSVSREKKERFSLILESASTNQTSMYLCASFDPGPMNTEAFFGQGTRLTVV.

The DNA for the CDR3 is TGTGCCAGCAGTCGTCCGGGACAGGTCAATCAGCCCCAGCATTTT. It translates to CASSRPGQVNQPQHF. V is TRBV28 and J is TRBJ1-5; 8 positions match TRBD1. Germline assignment: CDR1 MDHEN and CDR2 SYDVKM. With 5 bases clipped from V and 3 bases from J, the junction kept 6 bases outside the gene matches. The CDR3 is 15 amino acids. Complete variable domain (other parts from reference TRBV28 and TRBJ1-5): DVKVTQSSRYLVKRTGEKVFLECVQDMDHENMFWYRQDPGLGLRLIYFSYDVKMKEKGDIPEGYSVSREKKERFSLILESASTNQTSMYLCASSRPGQVNQPQHFGDGTRLSIL.

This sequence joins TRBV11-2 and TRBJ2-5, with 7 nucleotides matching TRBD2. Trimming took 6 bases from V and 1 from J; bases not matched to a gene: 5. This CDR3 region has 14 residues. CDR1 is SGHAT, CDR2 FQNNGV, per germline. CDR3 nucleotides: TGTGCCAGCAGACCCATAGCGGGCCAAGAGACCCAGTACTTC. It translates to CASRPIAGQETQYF.

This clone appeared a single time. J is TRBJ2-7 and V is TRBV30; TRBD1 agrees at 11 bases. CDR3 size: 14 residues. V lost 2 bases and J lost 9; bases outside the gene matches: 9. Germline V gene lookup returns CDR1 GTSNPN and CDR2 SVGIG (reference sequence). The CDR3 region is CAWSMGTGGVGQYF. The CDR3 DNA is TGTGCCTGGAGTATGGGGACAGGGGGGGTCGGGCAGTACTTC.

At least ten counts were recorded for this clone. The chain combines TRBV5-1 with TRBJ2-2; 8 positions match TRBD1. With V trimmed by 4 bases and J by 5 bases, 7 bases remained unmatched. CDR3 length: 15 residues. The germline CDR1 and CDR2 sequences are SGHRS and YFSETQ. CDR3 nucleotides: TGCGCCAGCAGCCAGGGGGCTCGTGGAACCGGGGAGCTGTTTTTT. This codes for CASSQGARGTGELFF.

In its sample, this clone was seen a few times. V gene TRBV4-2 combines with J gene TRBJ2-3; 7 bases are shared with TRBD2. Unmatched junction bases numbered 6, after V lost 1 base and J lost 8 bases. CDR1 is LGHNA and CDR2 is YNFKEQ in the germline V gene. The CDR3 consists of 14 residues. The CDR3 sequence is CASSQGTSVGTQYF. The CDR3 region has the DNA TGTGCCAGCAGCCAAGGCACTAGCGTCGGTACGCAGTATTTT.

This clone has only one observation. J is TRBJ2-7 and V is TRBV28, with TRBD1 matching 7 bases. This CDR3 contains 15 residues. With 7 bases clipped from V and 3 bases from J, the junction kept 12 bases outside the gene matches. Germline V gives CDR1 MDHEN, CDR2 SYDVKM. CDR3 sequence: CASTQDRSAGYEQYF. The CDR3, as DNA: TGTGCCAGCACGCAGGACAGGTCGGCGGGCTACGAGCAGTACTTC.

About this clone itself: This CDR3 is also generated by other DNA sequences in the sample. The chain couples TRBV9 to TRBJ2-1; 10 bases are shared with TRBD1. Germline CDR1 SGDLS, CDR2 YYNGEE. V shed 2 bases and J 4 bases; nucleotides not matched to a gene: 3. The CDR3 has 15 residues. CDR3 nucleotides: TGTGCCAGCAGCGTCGGACAGGGGGGTTACAATGAGCAGTTCTTC. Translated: CASSVGQGGYNEQFF.

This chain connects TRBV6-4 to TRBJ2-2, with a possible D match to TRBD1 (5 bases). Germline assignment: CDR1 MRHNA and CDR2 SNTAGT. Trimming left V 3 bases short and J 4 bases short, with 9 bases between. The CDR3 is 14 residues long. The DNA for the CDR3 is TGTGCCAGCAGTGATTCCCAGGGCACCGGGGAGCTGTTTTTT. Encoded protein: CASSDSQGTGELFF.

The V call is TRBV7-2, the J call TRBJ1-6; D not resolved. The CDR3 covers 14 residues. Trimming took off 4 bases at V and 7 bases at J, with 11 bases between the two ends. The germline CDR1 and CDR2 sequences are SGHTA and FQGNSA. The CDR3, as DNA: TGTGCCAGCAGCTCATCTGGAGGGAATTCACCCCTCCACTTT. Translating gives CASSSSGGNSPLHF. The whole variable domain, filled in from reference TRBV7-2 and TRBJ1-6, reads GAGVSQSPSNKVTEKGKDVELRCDPISGHTALYWYRQSLGQGLEFLIYFQGNSAPDKSGLPSDRFSAERTGGSVSTLTIQRTQQEDSAVYLCASSSSGGNSPLHFGNGTRLTVT.